Each of the 20 T cell receptor beta chains below was sequenced from the same sample in a study of T cell repertoires in cytomegalovirus infection. Each CDR3 protein gets one entry after TCRdb re-called the reads with MiXCR. The sample gives 200,000 to 300,000 distinct CDR3 sequences, roughly 15% of which show up once; 8.5% to 9% is in the top ten. Sequences were obtained from PBMCs. These receptors all come from a human donor in good health (CMV status not recorded). Some clones in this sample may be carry-over from other donors' samples.

The chain has TRBV2 and TRBJ1-5; the D is unclear. Trimming cost V 4 bases and J 2 bases, with 12 bases left between them. The CDR3 extends over 15 amino acids. Germline values: CDR1 SNHLY, CDR2 FYNNEI. CDR3 bases: TGTGCCAGCAGTGGGAACCCCAGCCGCAATCAGCCCCAGCATTTT. This codes for CASSGNPSRNQPQHF.

This clonotype has just a few counts. DNA for the CDR3: TGTGCCACCAGCAGAGATTTCACCGGGGTGAACACCGGGGAGCTGTTTTTT. Translated: CATSRDFTGVNTGELFF. This chain uses TRBV15 with TRBJ2-2; D may be TRBD2 (5 bases). Trimming stripped 0 bases from V and 1 base from J, with 12 bases between. In germline, CDR1 is LNHNV, CDR2 YYDKDF (reference sequence). CDR3 length: 17 amino acids.

This clonotype came up many times. The chain couples TRBV11-2 to TRBJ2-1; 13 nucleotides match TRBD2. Per the germline V gene, CDR1 is SGHAT and CDR2 is FQNNGV. J was trimmed by 6 bases and V by 5 bases; bases with no gene match: 1. The CDR3 spans 14 residues. This chain's CDR3 is CASSGTSGANEQFF. The CDR3 nucleotides read TGTGCCAGCAGCGGGACTAGCGGGGCCAATGAGCAGTTCTTC.

This clonotype was picked up many times. This chain joins TRBV7-2 and TRBJ2-3; tentatively, D is TRBD2 (6 bases). The CDR3 runs to 11 residues. Germline V gives CDR1 SGHTA, CDR2 FQGNSA. The V and J ends lost 7 bases and 6 bases respectively, with 8 bases between them. The CDR3 region is CASTGADTQYF. Written as DNA, the CDR3 is TGTGCCAGCACGGGAGCGGATACGCAGTATTTT.

This clonotype was picked up many times. The chain employs TRBV7-2 and TRBJ2-1; a weak D match, TRBD1 (6 bases). The CDR3 is made up of 15 amino acids. Trimming pared 2 bases from V and 0 bases from J, leaving 8 bases between. Germline V gene lookup returns CDR1 SGHTA and CDR2 FQGNSA. CDR3 coding DNA: TGTGCCAGCAGCTTAAGGACAGACTCCTACAATGAGCAGTTCTTC. Translating it yields CASSLRTDSYNEQFF.

This chain links TRBV5-1 with TRBJ2-7; 7 nucleotides line up with TRBD1. The junction had 6 bases not matched to a gene; V was cut back by 2 bases and J by 1 base. CDR1 and CDR2 (germline): SGHRS, YFSETQ. This CDR3 spans 15 amino acids. In nucleotides, the CDR3 is TGCGCCAGCAGCTTCTACCGGGACAGATCCTACGAGCAGTACTTC. Amino acid sequence: CASSFYRDRSYEQYF.

This clonotype appeared many times. The chain carries TRBV19 and TRBJ2-5; the D is unclear. Germline V gene sequence: CDR1 LNHDA, CDR2 SQIVND (reference sequence). The CDR3 is 17 residues long. Trimming removed 5 bases at V and 1 base at J, with 20 bases between. This CDR3 reads CASSSTPGRLGQETQYF. CDR3 nucleotides: TGTGCCAGTAGTTCTACCCCTGGACGATTAGGCCAAGAGACCCAGTACTTC. The variable domain in full, with the rest retrieved from reference TRBV19 and TRBJ2-5, is DGGITQSPKYLFRKEGQNVTLSCEQNLNHDAMYWYRQDPGQGLRLIYYSQIVNDFQKGDIAEGYSVSREKKESFPLTVTSAQKNPTAFYLCASSSTPGRLGQETQYFGPGTRLLVL.

This chain uses TRBV19 with TRBJ2-5; D perhaps matches TRBD2 (7 bases). The CDR3 has 16 residues. V lost 3 bases to trimming and J lost 1 base, with 15 bases between them. CDR1 is LNHDA and CDR2 is SQIVND in the germline V gene (reference sequence). The CDR3 nucleotides read TGTGCCAGTAGTATTATTAGGGGGGGGGGCCAAGAGACCCAGTACTTC. Protein sequence: CASSIIRGGGQETQYF.

In its sample, this clonotype was seen many times. V and J are TRBV7-9 and TRBJ2-1; possibly TRBD2 for D (7 bases). The CDR3 has 11 amino acids. Trimming took off 5 bases at V and 15 bases at J, with 14 bases between the two ends. Germline CDR1 reads SEHNR; CDR2 reads FQNEAQ (reference sequence). CDR3 DNA sequence: TGTGCCAGCAGCCGGGGGGCCCCACCGTTCTTC. Amino acid sequence: CASSRGAPPFF.

In this sample, this clonotype turned up many times. The chain carries TRBV7-8 and TRBJ2-6, with 11 bases identical to TRBD1. The V gene's germline CDR1 is SGHVS and CDR2 FQNEAQ. V was pared by 5 bases and J by 1 base, with 7 bases of the junction left unmatched. The CDR3 loop spans 18 amino acids. The CDR3 sequence: CASSGWGQGESGANVLTF. CDR3 bases: TGTGCCAGCAGCGGGTGGGGACAGGGGGAGTCTGGGGCCAACGTCCTGACTTTC.

This clonotype has ten or more counts. The rearrangement uses TRBV7-2 and TRBJ1-1, with D perhaps TRBD1 (6 bases). The V and J ends lost 2 bases and 3 bases respectively, with 13 bases between them. Germline V lookup: CDR1 SGHTA, CDR2 FQGNSA. There are 15 residues in the CDR3. CDR3 sequence (DNA): TGTGCCAGCAGCTTATGGTCAAGGGGGGACACTGAAGCTTTCTTT. This encodes CASSLWSRGDTEAFF.

This chain connects TRBV7-9 to TRBJ2-7; TRBD1 might be the D (5 bases). Trimming took 2 bases from V and 2 from J, leaving 10 bases between them. This CDR3 is 14 amino acids long. CDR1 SEHNR and CDR2 FQNEAQ come from the germline V gene (reference sequence). For the CDR3, the DNA is TGTGCCAGCAGCTTACAGGGCCCACCCTACGAGCAGTACTTC. Translation gives CASSLQGPPYEQYF.

This chain joins TRBV29-1 and TRBJ1-1; D call uncertain. V was clipped by 0 bases and J by 3 bases, with 14 bases between them. CDR1 is SQVTM, CDR2 ANQGSEA, per germline. CDR3 length equals 15 residues. The CDR3 sequence is CSVEEALIVDTEAFF. The CDR3 DNA reads TGCAGCGTTGAAGAGGCTCTTATCGTGGACACTGAAGCTTTCTTT.

This clonotype was seen many times. The chain employs TRBV6-6 and TRBJ2-1, with 7 bases that match TRBD2. Germline assignment: CDR1 MNHNY and CDR2 SVGAGI (reference sequence). The CDR3 has 14 amino acids. Losses at the gene ends were 8 bases for V and 4 bases for J; bases not matched to a gene: 8. In DNA form, the CDR3 reads TGTGCCAGCCGTATACGGGGGGATTACAATGAGCAGTTCTTC. Residues: CASRIRGDYNEQFF.

For this clonotype: An end of the junction differs from the germline gene, which may be a read error. The chain has TRBV9 and TRBJ1-1; perhaps TRBD1 as D (6 bases). In germline, CDR1 is SGDLS, CDR2 YYNGEE. This CDR3 has 13 residues. The CDR3 loop reads CASSGGGGTEALF. In nucleotides, the CDR3 is TGTGCCAGCAGCGGGGGGGGGGGCACTGAAGCTTTATTT.

The genes are TRBV28 and TRBJ2-3; D could derive from TRBD1 or TRBD2 (6 bases each). The CDR3 contains 15 residues. Trimming cost V 8 bases and J 4 bases, with 19 bases left between them. Germline V gene data show CDR1 as MDHEN and CDR2 as SYDVKM. The CDR3 nucleotides read TGTGCCAGCGGGCGGGGCAGGGGTGGTGCAGATACGCAGTATTTT. Its protein product is CASGRGRGGADTQYF.

This clonotype has more than one count but fewer than ten. The chain uses TRBV10-3 and TRBJ1-6; 7 bases match TRBD1. Germline lookup yields CDR1 ENHRY and CDR2 SYGVKD. This CDR3 has 14 residues. V trimming: 6 bases; J trimming: 7 bases; junction bases outside the gene matches: 6. In DNA form, the CDR3 reads TGTGCCATCAGCCAGGGGGAATACAATTCACCCCTCCACTTT. Translated: CAISQGEYNSPLHF.

This clonotype was detected many times. The CDR3 spells CASSLRTGYEQYF. CDR3 in DNA: TGTGCCAGCAGTTTAAGGACAGGCTACGAGCAGTACTTC. The genes are TRBV28 and TRBJ2-7, with 7 bases aligning to TRBD1. Germline CDR1 and CDR2: MDHEN and SYDVKM. The CDR3 has 13 amino acids. Trimming at V came to 2 bases and at J to 3 bases, leaving 1 base not matched to a gene.

This clonotype was detected only a few times. The chain recombines TRBV19 with TRBJ2-7, with 7 bases aligning to TRBD1. CDR1 is LNHDA, CDR2 SQIVND, per germline (reference sequence). After removal of 9 bases from V and 0 bases from J, the junction contained 8 bases not matched to a gene. This CDR3 has 14 amino acids. In DNA, the CDR3 is TGTGCCAGCTCGACAGGGTTAGGCTCCTACGAGCAGTACTTC. Translating gives CASSTGLGSYEQYF.

This clonotype showed up many times. This chain joins TRBV4-2 and TRBJ2-3, with 8 bases fitting TRBD2. This CDR3 comprises 15 residues. Germline V gene lookup returns CDR1 LGHNA and CDR2 YNFKEQ. The trim removed 1 base at V and 6 bases at J, leaving 6 bases unmatched. The CDR3 reads CASSQVLAARDTQYF. DNA for the CDR3: TGTGCCAGCAGCCAAGTACTAGCGGCTAGGGATACGCAGTATTTT.